This section outlines one T cell receptor (beta chain) sequence together with its context. The antigen remains unidentified. Unique molecular identifiers (one per individual cDNA molecule) were attached. MiXCR, applied by TCRdb to the 5' RACE reads, yields one record per CDR3 protein. The sample shows 99,000 or so distinct CDR3 sequences, over 15% of them seen only once. This entry belongs to a study of early T cells in non-severe SARS-CoV-2 infection. The overall study: The sequenced material was bulk RNA from unsorted whole blood, and its chains were unpaired.

Study-wide findings and caveats: Matching against VDJdb likely underestimated virus-specific expansions, favoring anti-spike CD8.

Trimming shortened V by 0 bases and J by 3 bases, and 9 bases separated the two germline ends. This CDR3 has 14 amino acids. Per the germline V gene, CDR1 is SGHTA and CDR2 is FQGNSA. The chain has TRBV7-2 and TRBJ2-7, with D possibly being TRBD1 or TRBD2 (5 bases each). Sequencing used whole blood. The TCR was taken from an adult who was a healthcare worker with PCR-confirmed SARS-CoV-2 infection or an uninfected control (not recorded which). The CDR3 nucleotides are TGTGCCAGCAGCTTAGCGGGGGTCATCTACGAGCAGTACTTC. Protein: CASSLAGVIYEQYF.